This T cell receptor beta chain originates from a study of lymphopenia after photon versus proton radiotherapy. Findings and caveats of the study: Relative stability marked proton patients; photon patients lost diversity and naive cells. Authors raise, but do not show, better survival with proton therapy.

Sequencing used immunoSEQ multiplex PCR; TCRdb keeps in-frame clones, though not all of them. Seen here are about 160,000 clones, about 88% observed once, and the top ten hold around 4.7%. To note about this clone: Its specificity is unknown.

Germline CDR1 reads GTSNPN; CDR2 reads SVGIG (reference sequence). This CDR3 spans 14 amino acids. V was pared by 6 bases and J by 2 bases, with 10 bases of the junction left unmatched. This TCR was recovered from a man aged 45-65 years with gastric cancer. The input for sequencing was peripheral blood, taken from a patient treated with photon-based radiotherapy. V gene TRBV30 combines with J gene TRBJ2-7; 7 nucleotides align to TRBD1. CDR3: CACKRDSVTYEQYF. In nucleotides, the CDR3 is TGTGCCTGCAAACGGGACAGCGTAACCTACGAGCAGTACTTC. Full variable domain (remainder filled in from reference TRBV30 and TRBJ2-7): SQTIHQWPATLVQPVGSPLSLECTVEGTSNPNLYWYRQAAGRGLQLLFYSVGIGQISSEVPQNLSASRPQDRQFILSSKKLLLSDSGFYLCACKRDSVTYEQYFGPGTRLTVT.